The present T cell receptor beta chain was sequenced within a study of OX40 agonist ivuxolimab in advanced cancers. Study-wide background: Participants could have had prior anti-PD-1, anti-PD-L1 or anti-CTLA-4 therapy, and around 40% had some. Study results and caveats: At 0.1 to 3.0 mg/kg, CD4+ and CD8+ blood T cells expanded clonally by week 6.

The CDR3 has 16 residues. V was pared by 3 bases and J by 1 base, with 7 bases of the junction left unmatched. The germline V gene has CDR1 SGHVS and CDR2 FNYEAQ. This clone was seen a single time. What it recognizes is unknown. Clones were read by immunoSEQ multiplex PCR, and TCRdb kept only the in-frame ones, dropping some. This table holds around 70,000 clones, around 86% found once. The chain employs TRBV7-6 and TRBJ2-3; 7 bases line up with TRBD2. The source material was CD4+ or CD8+ T cells sorted from blood, sampled in a trial of the OX40 agonist ivuxolimab. This clonotype was obtained from an adult with an advanced solid tumor such as melanoma, head and neck, liver or kidney cancer. The CDR3 loop is CASSFTGRPGTDTQYF. CDR3 DNA sequence: TGTGCCAGCAGCTTTACCGGGAGGCCGGGCACAGATACGCAGTATTTT.